This T cell receptor (beta chain) was profiled in a study of blood T cell repertoires in COVID-19. Overall study context: PBMCs, B-cell-depleted T cells, or T cells were the source of the cDNA or gDNA that made up the material.

Followed over time, Seattle patients had been enrolled while infection was active. This CDR3 has 15 amino acids. V lost 0 bases and J 4 bases, leaving 13 bases between the germline ends. The germline gives CDR1 SGDLS, CDR2 YYNGEE. Original handling: For nucleated cells, counts were estimated from reference gene primer amplification. Assay: immunoSEQ multiplex PCR; the TCRdb copy retains only in-frame clones and omits some. V and J calls and clone size come straight from that table; D and trimming were deduced from the DNA. The sample has some 170,000 clones, 75% to 90% seen once. This clonotype was sampled from a woman aged 40-49 years with COVID-19, enrolled during active disease. The sequencing input was peripheral blood. The chain links TRBV9 to TRBJ2-5, with a tentative D call TRBD1 (6 bases). CDR3 sequence: CASSVGVTGPETQYF. The CDR3 DNA sequence: TGTGCCAGCAGCGTAGGGGTGACAGGCCCAGAGACCCAGTACTTC.